One and the same sample provided the 15 T cell receptor beta chains below, sequenced in a study of cytomegalovirus exposure and HLA in healthy donors (dated by TCRdb to about 2017). The library was prepared using the immunoSEQ multiplex PCR assay. A mixture of 60 forward primers for TCR Vbeta segments and 13 reverse primers for TCR Jbeta segments was used in the multiplex PCR. TCRdb retrieved this table from immuneACCESS and kept in-frame rearrangements only. Not all clones are present; in checked studies, unresolved V genes account for under half, and no reason is known for the remainder. The sample profile shows around 200,000 clones; almost 85% of them were found once. Around 2.3% of the sample rests with the top ten. The sequencing sample was made of PBMCs. These receptors all come from a woman aged 50 to 65 in good health and CMV-seronegative.

This chain links TRBV2 with TRBJ1-5, with D uncertain. Deletions cut 5 bases from V and 4 bases from J, with 9 bases between. This CDR3 spans 13 amino acids. CDR1 and CDR2 (germline): SNHLY, FYNNEI. The CDR3 DNA reads TGTGCCAGCAGTCCTCGGGAAAATCAGCCCCAGCATTTT. This translates into CASSPRENQPQHF.

The genes are TRBV10-3 and TRBJ2-7, with 9 bases lining up with TRBD1. The CDR3 extends over 14 amino acids. With V trimmed by 5 bases and J by 2 bases, 4 bases remained unmatched. Germline CDR1 ENHRY, CDR2 SYGVKD. The DNA of the CDR3 is TGTGCCATCAGTCCGGGACAGGGACCCTACGAGCAGTACTTC. It translates to CAISPGQGPYEQYF.

This clone was recorded once. The chain uses TRBV7-9 and TRBJ2-1, with 8 nucleotides matching TRBD2. CDR1 and CDR2 (germline): SEHNR, FQNEAQ (reference sequence). CDR3 length: 15 amino acids. The V and J ends lost 1 base and 4 bases, in that order; junction bases with no gene match: 3. DNA of the CDR3: TGTGCCAGCAGCTTAGGAGCTAGCGGGTACAATGAGCAGTTCTTC. This sequence encodes CASSLGASGYNEQFF.

V and J are TRBV4-1 and TRBJ2-1; D unclear. Germline assignment: CDR1 MGHRA and CDR2 YSYEKL. The CDR3 runs to 17 residues. Trimming stripped 1 base from V and 0 bases from J, with 13 bases between. CDR3 nucleotides: TGCGCCAGCAGCCAAGGCGGCGGCTCAAGCTCCTACAATGAGCAGTTCTTC. Translated: CASSQGGGSSSYNEQFF.

The genes are TRBV19 and TRBJ2-3; TRBD1 aligns across 8 bases. CDR1 LNHDA and CDR2 SQIVND come from the germline V gene (reference sequence). This CDR3 comprises 15 residues. With V trimmed by 6 bases and J by 2 bases, 7 bases remained unmatched. The chain's CDR3 is CASRVTGANTDTQYF. In nucleotides, the CDR3 is TGTGCCAGTAGGGTGACAGGGGCCAACACAGATACGCAGTATTTT.

The rearrangement joins TRBV9 to TRBJ2-6; TRBD1 is a possible D gene (6 bases). Between the trimmed V and J ends, which lost 3 bases and 2 bases, there was a span of 12 bases. Germline values: CDR1 SGDLS, CDR2 YYNGEE. The CDR3 is made up of 16 amino acids. The CDR3 sequence: CASSADSPTGANVLTF. Here the CDR3 DNA reads TGTGCCAGCAGCGCGGACAGTCCGACTGGGGCCAACGTCCTGACTTTC. Full variable domain (outside the CDR3, taken from reference TRBV9 and TRBJ2-6): DSGVTQTPKHLITATGQRVTLRCSPRSGDLSVYWYQQSLDQGLQFLIQYYNGEERAKGNILERFSAQQFPDLHSELNLSSLELGDSALYFCASSADSPTGANVLTFGAGSRLTVL.

V gene TRBV29-1 combines with J gene TRBJ1-1; weak D call: TRBD1 (5 bases). Trimming pared 3 bases from V and 0 bases from J, leaving 8 bases between. Looked up from germline, CDR1 is SQVTM and CDR2 is ANQGSEA. The CDR3 loop spans 13 amino acids. The CDR3 sequence is CSVEGLMNTEAFF. As DNA, the CDR3 is TGCAGCGTTGAGGGGCTCATGAACACTGAAGCTTTCTTT.

The chain links TRBV7-2 to TRBJ2-1; D is ambiguous. Per germline, CDR1 SGHTA and CDR2 FQGNSA. The CDR3 loop spans 14 amino acids. V was clipped by 10 bases and J by 1 base, with 14 bases between them. CDR3 amino acids: CATRPPGSYNEQFF. In DNA form, the CDR3 reads TGTGCCACCAGACCACCCGGGTCCTACAATGAGCAGTTCTTC.

The V and J genes are TRBV5-8 and TRBJ1-2, with 8 bases aligning to TRBD1. J was trimmed by 4 bases and V by 2 bases; bases with no gene match: 10. Germline loops: CDR1 SGHTS, CDR2 YDEGEE. The CDR3 covers 16 residues. The CDR3 reads CASSFRSTGVSYGYTF. CDR3 nucleotides: TGTGCCAGCAGCTTCCGATCGACAGGGGTCAGCTATGGCTACACCTTC.

This clone was picked up a small number of times. The chain combines TRBV27 with TRBJ2-2, with 9 bases fitting TRBD2. The V segment lost 6 bases and the J segment 0 bases; nucleotides outside the gene matches: 8. Looked up from germline, CDR1 is MNHEY and CDR2 is SMNVEV (reference sequence). This CDR3 contains 17 residues. CDR3 nucleotides: TGTGCCAGCAGCTTCAACCTAGCGGGACCGAACACCGGGGAGCTGTTTTTT. Translation: CASSFNLAGPNTGELFF.

This chain connects TRBV4-3 to TRBJ1-2; a possible D gene is TRBD1 (5 bases). This CDR3 comprises 15 residues. Trimming took off 0 bases at V and 2 bases at J, with 10 bases between the two ends. Germline V CDR1 and CDR2: LGHNA, YSLEER. DNA for the CDR3: TGCGCCAGCAGCCAAGATCACCAGGGCAACTATGGCTACACCTTC. It yields the protein CASSQDHQGNYGYTF.

The genes are TRBV5-5 and TRBJ2-2; TRBD2 might be the D (6 bases). V dropped 4 bases and J dropped 3 bases, with 16 bases sitting between them. Germline V lookup: CDR1 SGHKS, CDR2 YYEKEE (reference sequence). The CDR3 runs to 16 residues. The CDR3 protein is CASSPSLIADTGELFF. Written as DNA, the CDR3 is TGTGCCAGCAGCCCCTCCCTCATAGCGGACACCGGGGAGCTGTTTTTT.

V and J are TRBV6-1 and TRBJ1-4; tentatively, D is TRBD1 (6 bases). The CDR3 has 14 residues. The germline gives CDR1 MNHNS, CDR2 SASEGT. V lost 3 bases and J 8 bases, leaving 13 bases between the germline ends. The CDR3 DNA follows: TGTGCCAGCAGTGAGAGGGGGGGTGGCGAAAAACTGTTTTTT. Residues: CASSERGGGEKLFF.

This chain joins TRBV11-3 and TRBJ2-1, with a weak D call TRBD2 (6 bases). V lost 6 bases and J lost 5, with 14 bases in between. The length of the CDR3 is 14 residues. The germline V gene has CDR1 SGHNT and CDR2 YENEEA. This chain's CDR3 is CASSQSGGNNEQFF. CDR3 bases: TGTGCCAGCAGTCAATCCGGCGGGAACAATGAGCAGTTCTTC.

V and J are TRBV29-1 and TRBJ2-3, with TRBD2 matching 9 bases. V dropped 6 bases and J dropped 4; count of bases not matched to a gene: 11. The length of the CDR3 is 15 residues. CDR1 SQVTM and CDR2 ANQGSEA come from the germline V gene. The CDR3 DNA follows: TGCAGCGTAGCAGGGACTAGCCGATTAGCAGATACGCAGTATTTT. Amino acid sequence: CSVAGTSRLADTQYF.